Here is one T cell receptor (beta chain) with its context. Its antigen remains unknown. The CDR3 loop spans 14 amino acids. In germline, CDR1 is SGHRS, CDR2 YFSETQ. V was clipped by 5 bases and J by 2 bases; unmatched bases: 5. The entry originates in a study of shared clonotypes between healthy human individuals. In the original workflow: ImmunoSEQ only sent back junction sequences with no quality scores, so filtering was done differently. The data were produced by immunoSEQ multiplex PCR, yet TCRdb's version contains in-frame clones alone and is incomplete. The D gene and trimming were derived from the DNA, and the V and J assignments and clone size from that table. The repertoire includes 110,000 or so clones, around two thirds of them detected once, and around 25% sits in the top ten. Overall study results and limits: Naive subsets typically showed greater estimated richness than memory subsets.

The chain joins TRBV5-1 to TRBJ2-7; 9 positions match TRBD2. This TCR came from a woman aged 25-40 years in good health. Source material: memory CD8+ T cells sorted from blood. Described subset: CD45RO+ cells pooled with CCR7-negative TemRA cells. CDR3 sequence: CASSGAGGPYEQYF. CDR3 sequence (DNA): TGCGCCAGCAGTGGGGCGGGAGGGCCCTACGAGCAGTACTTC.